This T cell receptor beta chain was captured in a study of cytomegalovirus exposure and HLA in healthy donors. Study as a whole: A prior analysis found 117 million unique TCR beta sequences from around 200 million T cells.

The CDR3 is 17 residues long. Trimming took 1 base from V and 7 from J; bases not matched to a gene: 8. Study results and caveats: The authors reported that TCR beta sequences could predict HLA-A and HLA-B alleles. These predictions were accurate for most subjects in the first cohort. With DRB1 most and HLA-C fewest, TCR association rates differed between HLA loci in a later analysis. As a later analysis showed, a missense DCLRE1C variant was linked to trimming of TCR beta V- and J-genes.

PCR was performed using 60 Vbeta and 13 Jbeta primers. Sequencing was performed with immunoSEQ multiplex PCR; in TCRdb, only in-frame clones are kept and a portion is missing. The repertoire holds more than 80,000 clones, roughly 79% seen once, with around an eighth in the top ten. Notes on this clone: The antigen is not known.

The chain carries TRBV5-3 and TRBJ2-2, with 12 bases identical to TRBD2. TRBV5-3 is marked as an open reading frame, function uncertain. This clonotype originated in a woman in her 70s in good health and CMV-seropositive. Sequences were obtained from PBMCs. The CDR3 here is CARSLPSGGGEDGELFF. The CDR3 nucleotides are TGTGCCAGAAGCTTGCCTAGCGGGGGGGGTGAGGACGGGGAGCTGTTTTTT.